This entry lists 30 T cell receptor beta chains sequenced from one sample in a study of post-analysis software for immune sequencing data. Study-level findings and limits: There were five TRBV segments more frequent in patients than controls, and TRBV5-6, TRBV5-1 and TRBV20-1 were among them.

Sequencing libraries made from TCR beta cDNA carried unique molecular identifiers. In TCRdb, the PCR reads were re-called with MiXCR into one record per CDR3 protein. The sample has 650,000 to 850,000 distinct CDR3 sequences, roughly 50% seen once. Their recognized antigens are unknown. Sequencing used blood. These receptor sequences come from a girl between 5 and 17 years old with multiple sclerosis.

The CDR3: CSAQSLDRVKTQYF. CDR3 DNA sequence: TGCAGTGCCCAAAGTCTGGACAGGGTAAAGACCCAGTACTTC. V gene TRBV20-1 combines with J gene TRBJ2-5; 8 nucleotides align to TRBD1. Looked up from germline, CDR1 is DFQATT and CDR2 is SNEGSKA (reference sequence). Unmatched junction bases numbered 12, after V lost 6 bases and J lost 6 bases. The CDR3 is made up of 14 amino acids.

The chain combines TRBV10-3 with TRBJ2-5, with TRBD1 matching over 9 bases. Germline CDR1 is ENHRY and CDR2 is SYGVKD. Losses at the gene ends were 3 bases for V and 2 bases for J; bases not matched to a gene: 4. The CDR3 loop spans 15 amino acids. CDR3 bases: TGTGCCATCAGTGACTCCGGGACAGGGCAAGAGACCCAGTACTTC. Its protein is CAISDSGTGQETQYF.

Here the CDR3 reads CSGGRSSYNEQFF. CDR3 coding DNA: TGCAGCGGAGGACGTAGCTCCTACAATGAGCAGTTCTTC. The gene calls are TRBV20-1 and TRBJ2-1, with D maybe TRBD2 (5 bases). The CDR3 sequence is 13 residues long. Germline lookup yields CDR1 DFQATT and CDR2 SNEGSKA (reference sequence).

This sequence joins TRBV7-3 and TRBJ2-1, with TRBD2 matching 9 bases. Per germline, CDR1 SGHTA and CDR2 FQGTGA. V lost 3 bases to trimming and J lost 6 bases; unmatched junction nucleotides: 3. The CDR3 sequence is 14 residues long. The DNA for the CDR3 is TGTGCCAGCAGCTTCGGACTAGCGACCAATGAGCAGTTCTTC. Translated, it gives CASSFGLATNEQFF.

The V gene is TRBV7-2, the J gene TRBJ2-1, with D perhaps matching TRBD1 (6 bases). Trimming pared 5 bases from V and 6 bases from J, leaving 14 bases between. Germline loops: CDR1 SGHTA, CDR2 FQGNSA. The CDR3 is 14 residues long. The chain's CDR3 is CASSLHGGLNEQFF. The CDR3, as DNA: TGTGCCAGCAGCCTGCATGGGGGCCTCAATGAGCAGTTCTTC.

This chain uses TRBV6-6 with TRBJ2-7; no reliable D call. Germline CDR1 is MNHNY and CDR2 is SVGAGI (reference sequence). This CDR3 is 15 amino acids long. Trimming shortened V by 0 bases and J by 1 base, and 10 bases separated the two germline ends. The CDR3 spells CASSYSGRVSYEQYF. The CDR3 bases are TGTGCCAGCAGTTACTCCGGTCGGGTATCCTACGAGCAGTACTTC.

The chain joins TRBV6-6 to TRBJ2-7, with 11 positions matching TRBD2. Germline V gene sequence: CDR1 MNHNY, CDR2 SVGAGI (reference sequence). This CDR3 spans 17 amino acids. V dropped 6 bases and J dropped 4; count of bases not matched to a gene: 14. The CDR3 reads CASRRGRGLAGTYEQYF. CDR3 sequence (DNA): TGTGCCAGCAGACGCGGACGAGGACTAGCGGGCACATACGAGCAGTACTTC.

Here the CDR3 reads CASSPWDARNTGELFF. The DNA for the CDR3 is TGTGCCAGCAGTCCTTGGGACGCCCGGAACACCGGGGAGCTGTTTTTT. The J gene is TRBJ2-2, the V gene TRBV12-3 or TRBV12-4; D tentatively fits TRBD1 or TRBD2 (5 bases each). This CDR3 contains 16 residues. V lost 5 bases to trimming and J lost 1 base, with 14 bases between them.

This clonotype has a handful of counts. The rearrangement uses TRBV2 and TRBJ1-5; D remains unclear. The CDR3 has 14 residues. Germline loops: CDR1 SNHLY, CDR2 FYNNEI. V was pared by 5 bases and J by 2 bases, with 10 bases between. The CDR3 is CASSPVGGNQPQHF. CDR3 nucleotide sequence: TGTGCCAGCAGTCCCGTCGGGGGCAATCAGCCCCAGCATTTT. Full variable domain (missing parts from reference TRBV2 and TRBJ1-5): EPEVTQTPSHQVTQMGQEVILRCVPISNHLYFYWYRQILGQKVEFLVSFYNNEISEKSEIFDDQFSVERPDGSNFTLKIRSTKLEDSAMYFCASSPVGGNQPQHFGDGTRLSIL.

This clonotype occurred a few times. The genes are TRBV6-1 and TRBJ2-7; 7 bases fit TRBD1. Trimming took 7 bases from V and 5 from J; bases not matched to a gene: 11. Per the germline V gene, CDR1 is MNHNS and CDR2 is SASEGT. The CDR3 consists of 14 residues. The CDR3 nucleotides read TGTGCCAGCAATAGGGGGCTACGGGATCACGAGCAGTACTTC. It specifies CASNRGLRDHEQYF.

This clonotype was observed a few times. J is TRBJ2-5 and V is TRBV12-3 or TRBV12-4; no definite D call. The ends were cut back, 1 base at V and 9 bases at J, with 9 bases in the middle. This CDR3 is 12 amino acids long. For the CDR3, the DNA is TGTGCCAGCAGTTTAGACCCATCGGCCCAGTACTTC. It specifies CASSLDPSAQYF.

The chain is built from TRBV29-1 and TRBJ2-5, with 9 bases identical to TRBD1. Near its end, the DNA agrees better with TRBJ2-7, so the J call may be wrong. The CDR3 totals 13 residues. CDR1 and CDR2 from the germline V gene are SQVTM and ANQGSEA. CDR3 loop: CSAEVDRGAEQYF. The DNA for the CDR3 is TGCAGCGCCGAGGTGGACAGGGGAGCCGAGCAGTACTTC.

The V gene is TRBV20-1, the J gene TRBJ1-1; maybe TRBD1 (6 bases). The germline gives CDR1 DFQATT, CDR2 SNEGSKA (reference sequence). CDR3 size: 15 residues. Trimming removed 1 base from V and 0 bases from J, with 12 bases in between. The CDR3 spells CSARALQGLNTEAFF. The CDR3 DNA is TGCAGTGCTAGAGCCTTACAGGGCCTGAACACTGAAGCTTTCTTT.

This clonotype was counted between two and nine times. The V gene is TRBV12-5, the J gene TRBJ2-1, with 7 nucleotides matching TRBD2. This CDR3 spans 15 amino acids. Germline trimming cut 3 bases from V and 5 bases from J; bases unmatched to any gene: 7. Germline-derived CDR1 and CDR2 are LGHNT and FRNRAP. The CDR3 spells CASGLVGTTDNEQFF. CDR3 nucleotide sequence: TGTGCTAGTGGTTTAGTCGGGACTACAGACAATGAGCAGTTCTTC.

This clonotype was observed a handful of times. The chain couples TRBV10-3 to TRBJ2-3; weak D call: TRBD2 (6 bases). V lost 6 bases and J 3 bases, leaving 7 bases between the germline ends. CDR3 length equals 12 residues. Germline CDR1 ENHRY, CDR2 SYGVKD. The CDR3 loop reads CAISGTTDTQYF. The CDR3 bases are TGTGCCATCAGCGGGACTACAGATACGCAGTATTTT.

This chain connects TRBV6-1 to TRBJ2-3; D unresolved. Germline CDR1 and CDR2: MNHNS and SASEGT. V dropped 10 bases and J dropped 5 bases, with 7 bases sitting between them. The CDR3 spans 10 residues. CDR3 loop: CATIRDTQYF. The CDR3 DNA reads as TGTGCCACCATAAGAGATACGCAGTATTTT.

This clonotype was seen a handful of times. V and J are TRBV5-1 and TRBJ1-2; maybe TRBD1 (5 bases). Germline loops: CDR1 SGHRS, CDR2 YFSETQ. This CDR3 contains 16 residues. The V end was cut by 0 bases, the J end by 4 bases, with 16 bases between. Here the CDR3 DNA reads TGCGCCAGCAGCTTGGCCACCGGACACGGGTTCTATGGCTACACCTTC. This translates into CASSLATGHGFYGYTF.

The gene calls are TRBV28 and TRBJ2-3, with unresolved D. V lost 3 bases to trimming and J lost 3 bases, with 7 bases between them. Germline CDR1 MDHEN, CDR2 SYDVKM. The CDR3 sequence is 13 residues long. The CDR3 region is CASSLPLTDTQYF. CDR3 DNA: TGTGCCAGCAGTTTGCCGTTGACAGATACGCAGTATTTT.

This chain links TRBV7-3 with TRBJ2-7; no clear D gene. The V end was cut by 1 base, the J end by 4 bases, with 8 bases between. Germline CDR1 reads SGHTA; CDR2 reads FQGTGA. The length of the CDR3 is 13 residues. The CDR3 loop reads CASSLRADYEQYF. The CDR3 DNA follows: TGTGCCAGCAGCTTAAGGGCAGATTACGAGCAGTACTTC.

This clonotype was observed once. This chain links TRBV24-1 with TRBJ2-2; no clear D gene. This CDR3 contains 13 residues. Germline CDR1 reads KGHDR; CDR2 reads SFDVKD. V was trimmed by 2 bases and J by 11 bases, leaving 11 bases between them. CDR3 protein: CATSDSGPSELFF. CDR3 coding DNA: TGTGCCACCAGTGATTCTGGACCGAGTGAGCTGTTTTTT.

This clonotype was seen more than once but under ten times. V is TRBV9 and J is TRBJ2-7, with D tentatively TRBD2 (6 bases). The length of the CDR3 is 16 residues. With 0 bases removed from V and 2 bases from J, the gap between germline ends came to 15 bases. Per the germline V gene, CDR1 is SGDLS and CDR2 is YYNGEE. The CDR3 protein is CASSVGGGTGTYEQYF. The CDR3 nucleotides read TGTGCCAGCAGCGTAGGGGGCGGGACGGGAACCTACGAGCAGTACTTC.

This chain joins TRBV10-2 and TRBJ2-1; 8 positions agree with TRBD2. The junction had 5 bases not matched to a gene; V was cut back by 2 bases and J by 5 bases. This CDR3 comprises 15 residues. Germline CDR1 WSHSY, CDR2 SAAADI. The CDR3 DNA follows: TGCGCCAGCAGTGAGCGGGAGGGCCTAGACAATGAGCAGTTCTTC. Translated: CASSEREGLDNEQFF.

This clonotype was counted only a few times. The rearrangement links TRBV4-3 to TRBJ2-3, with D unresolved. Trimming took 1 base from V and 5 from J, leaving 7 bases between them. Germline CDR1 reads LGHNA; CDR2 reads YSLEER. This CDR3 spans 13 amino acids. The CDR3 bases are TGCGCCAGCAGCCAAGCTACAGTAGATACGCAGTATTTT. This encodes CASSQATVDTQYF.

This sequence joins TRBV6-5 and TRBJ1-5; 7 nucleotides match TRBD1. The germline V gene has CDR1 MNHEY and CDR2 SVGAGI. There are 18 residues in the CDR3. V lost 0 bases to trimming and J lost 1 base; unmatched junction nucleotides: 9. The CDR3 DNA follows: TGTGCCAGCAGTTACTCGAGCAGGGGGGGGTCCAGCAATCAGCCCCAGCATTTT. This encodes CASSYSSRGGSSNQPQHF.

The V gene is TRBV4-1, the J gene TRBJ2-1; TRBD2 aligns across 10 bases. V trimming: 0 bases; J trimming: 5 bases; junction bases outside the gene matches: 7. This CDR3 region has 17 residues. Looked up from germline, CDR1 is MGHRA and CDR2 is YSYEKL. CDR3 DNA sequence: TGCGCCAGCAGCCAAGATTATTGGACTAGCGGAAACAATGAGCAGTTCTTC. Translation: CASSQDYWTSGNNEQFF.

The chain uses TRBV7-8 and TRBJ2-3; no firm D call. CDR3 length equals 14 residues. Germline-derived CDR1 and CDR2 are SGHVS and FQNEAQ. Trimming cost V 2 bases and J 2 bases, with 8 bases left between them. The CDR3 spells CASSLFSDTDTQYF. The CDR3, as DNA: TGTGCCAGCAGCTTATTTAGTGACACAGATACGCAGTATTTT.

The rearrangement links TRBV20-1 to TRBJ2-5; D is undetermined. The CDR3 loop spans 12 amino acids. V was cut by 2 bases and J by 5 bases, with 9 bases left in between. The germline CDR1 and CDR2 sequences are DFQATT and SNEGSKA (reference sequence). The CDR3 DNA is TGCAGTGCTAGAAAAGACGGGGAGACCCAGTACTTC. Its translation is CSARKDGETQYF.

The sample holds a few counts of this clonotype. V usage is TRBV19 and J usage is TRBJ2-1; either TRBD1 or TRBD2 may supply D (5 bases each). Germline V lookup: CDR1 LNHDA, CDR2 SQIVND (reference sequence). The CDR3 contains 16 residues. Trimming cost V 2 bases and J 0 bases, with 11 bases left between them. CDR3 nucleotide sequence: TGTGCCAGTAGTATAATTTGGGGGAGCTCCTACAATGAGCAGTTCTTC. As protein: CASSIIWGSSYNEQFF. The complete variable domain, with remaining parts taken from reference TRBV19 and TRBJ2-1, reads DGGITQSPKYLFRKEGQNVTLSCEQNLNHDAMYWYRQDPGQGLRLIYYSQIVNDFQKGDIAEGYSVSREKKESFPLTVTSAQKNPTAFYLCASSIIWGSSYNEQFFGPGTRLTVL.

The chain has TRBV12-3 or TRBV12-4 and TRBJ2-1; 12 nucleotides match TRBD2. The junction had 4 bases not matched to a gene; V was cut back by 3 bases and J by 4 bases. The length of the CDR3 is 16 residues. CDR3 sequence (DNA): TGTGCCAGCAGTTTTATAGGGACTAGCGGGTACAATGAGCAGTTCTTC. Translating gives CASSFIGTSGYNEQFF.

This clonotype was detected ten times or more. The rearrangement links TRBV6-2 or TRBV6-3 to TRBJ2-7; 7 bases are a match to TRBD1. The germline V gene encodes CDR1 MNHEY and CDR2 SVGEGT. This CDR3 comprises 13 residues. V shed 5 bases and J 3 bases; nucleotides not matched to a gene: 4. This chain's CDR3 is CASSQGTDYEQYF. DNA of the CDR3: TGTGCCAGCAGTCAAGGGACAGACTACGAGCAGTACTTC.